One sample yielded the 21 T cell receptor beta chains listed below, sequenced in a study of shared clonotypes between healthy human individuals. Generated by immunoSEQ multiplex PCR, the TCRdb table keeps only in-frame clones and is missing some. The profile shows a few million clones, 92% of them singletons. Sequencing input: naive CD4+ T cells from PBMCs. Subset here: CD45RA+ positively selected. All receptors come from a man younger than 35 in good health. Some clones in this sample may be carry-over from other donors' samples.

V gene TRBV4-3 combines with J gene TRBJ1-3, with 9 bases aligning to TRBD1. This CDR3 is built from 16 residues. CDR1 is LGHNA and CDR2 is YSLEER in the germline V gene. J gave up 4 bases and V 4 bases, and 8 bases lay outside the gene matches. The CDR3 nucleotides are TGCGCCAGCAGCCTATACACAACAGGGGGCGGAAACACCATATATTTT. It is translated as CASSLYTTGGGNTIYF.

This chain connects TRBV5-6 to TRBJ2-1; D unresolved. This CDR3 has 15 amino acids. The V end was cut by 4 bases, the J end by 2 bases, with 13 bases between. CDR1 is SGHDT, CDR2 YYEEEE, per germline. The CDR3 loop is CASSPYYATYNEQFF. In nucleotides, the CDR3 is TGTGCCAGCAGCCCTTATTACGCGACCTACAATGAGCAGTTCTTC.

V usage is TRBV5-4 and J usage is TRBJ2-2; D not resolved. From germline, CDR1 is SGHNT and CDR2 YYREEE (reference sequence). Trimming left V 4 bases short and J 0 bases short, with 13 bases between. The CDR3 totals 16 residues. The CDR3 is CASSRIKDANTGELFF. DNA of the CDR3: TGTGCCAGCAGCCGGATAAAAGATGCGAACACCGGGGAGCTGTTTTTT.

With respect to this clone: The same CDR3 can be traced to other DNA sequences in this sample. This chain links TRBV5-1 with TRBJ1-2; 7 bases agree with TRBD1. This CDR3 region has 15 residues. V lost 0 bases and J lost 0; bases outside the gene matches: 2. CDR1 and CDR2 (germline): SGHRS, YFSETQ. The CDR3 loop reads CASSLGGTANYGYTF. Written as DNA, the CDR3 is TGCGCCAGCAGCTTGGGGGGGACAGCTAACTATGGCTACACCTTC.

The V gene is TRBV11-2, the J gene TRBJ2-7; D possibly corresponds to TRBD1 (7 bases). Germline CDR1 and CDR2: SGHAT and FQNNGV. CDR3 size: 17 residues. The V gene lost 5 bases and the J gene lost 3 bases, with 23 bases spanning the gap. In nucleotides, the CDR3 is TGTGCCAGCAGCGCGAGACTAGGACAGGCTGGAGACTACGAGCAGTACTTC. This sequence encodes CASSARLGQAGDYEQYF.

The rearrangement joins TRBV5-6 to TRBJ2-3, with 8 bases matching TRBD1. The V gene end was trimmed by 4 bases and the J gene end by 4 bases; junction bases not matched to a gene: 11. Germline lookup yields CDR1 SGHDT and CDR2 YYEEEE. The CDR3 loop spans 16 amino acids. The CDR3 DNA follows: TGTGCCAGCAGCCGTGGAGTACAGGGGGTTGCAGATACGCAGTATTTT. Translation gives CASSRGVQGVADTQYF.

A word on this clone: The identical CDR3 is also encoded by other nucleotide sequences in the sample. The chain employs TRBV25-1 and TRBJ1-1, with D unresolved. The length of the CDR3 is 12 residues. The germline gives CDR1 MGHDK, CDR2 SYGVNS. Deletions cut 2 bases from V and 1 base from J, with 2 bases between. This chain's CDR3 is CASSERNTEAFF. The CDR3 nucleotides are TGTGCCAGCAGTGAAAGGAACACTGAAGCTTTCTTT.

CDR3 amino acids: CASSLDWSFDNEQFF. In nucleotides, the CDR3 is TGTGCCAGCAGCTTAGATTGGTCGTTTGACAATGAGCAGTTCTTC. The chain has TRBV11-3 and TRBJ2-1; D is undetermined. Germline assignment: CDR1 SGHNT and CDR2 YENEEA. Between the trimmed V and J ends, which lost 0 bases and 5 bases, there was a span of 11 bases. The CDR3 is 15 residues long.

J is TRBJ2-7 and V is TRBV5-1; D possibly matches TRBD1 or TRBD2 (5 bases each). The V gene lost 3 bases and the J gene lost 1 base, with 8 bases spanning the gap. CDR3 length equals 13 residues. Germline V gives CDR1 SGHRS, CDR2 YFSETQ. The CDR3 DNA sequence: TGCGCCAGCAGCTGGGACGGTTCCTACGAGCAGTACTTC. Amino acids: CASSWDGSYEQYF.

This clone appeared a few times. This sample also contains other DNA sequences that code for the same CDR3. CDR3 residues: CASRGDTEAFF. The CDR3 DNA is TGTGCCTCGAGAGGGGACACTGAAGCTTTCTTT. V gene TRBV28 combines with J gene TRBJ1-1, with TRBD1 as a possible D gene (5 bases). Trimming stripped 11 bases from V and 3 bases from J, with 10 bases between. The CDR3 has 11 residues. Germline CDR1 is MDHEN and CDR2 is SYDVKM.

CDR3 nucleotide sequence: TGTGCCAGCTCACCAGGGGGCCAGGGGGCAGATACGCAGTATTTT. Its protein product is CASSPGGQGADTQYF. The chain employs TRBV18 and TRBJ2-3; 7 bases map to TRBD1. V was clipped by 2 bases and J by 4 bases; unmatched bases: 6. Germline V lookup: CDR1 KGHSH, CDR2 LQKENI. The CDR3 extends over 15 amino acids.

To note about this clone: Other DNA sequences of this sample code for an identical CDR3. The chain has TRBV30 and TRBJ1-5; D not certain. The CDR3 consists of 13 residues. Per the germline V gene, CDR1 is GTSNPN and CDR2 is SVGIG (reference sequence). V dropped 3 bases and J dropped 1 base, with 7 bases sitting between them. Here the CDR3 reads CAWSLLSNQPQHF. The CDR3 DNA reads as TGTGCCTGGAGCCTATTGAGCAATCAGCCCCAGCATTTT.

This clone was seen just once. This chain joins TRBV4-1 and TRBJ2-7, with 16 bases matching TRBD2. This CDR3 contains 21 residues. Germline V lookup: CDR1 MGHRA, CDR2 YSYEKL. Trimming took 0 bases from V and 5 from J; bases not matched to a gene: 16. The CDR3 here is CASSQESPGLAGGTEPNEQYF. CDR3 nucleotides: TGCGCCAGCAGCCAAGAATCACCGGGACTAGCGGGAGGGACGGAACCGAACGAGCAGTACTTC.

The sample holds a few counts of this clone. The chain joins TRBV9 to TRBJ1-1; D ambiguous. The CDR3 totals 13 residues. Germline CDR1 reads SGDLS; CDR2 reads YYNGEE. The V gene lost 1 base and the J gene lost 1 base, with 5 bases spanning the gap. The DNA of the CDR3 is TGTGCCAGCAGCGTACAACCGAACACTGAAGCTTTCTTT. It specifies CASSVQPNTEAFF. Using reference TRBV9 and TRBJ1-1 for the parts outside the CDR3, the full variable domain is DSGVTQTPKHLITATGQRVTLRCSPRSGDLSVYWYQQSLDQGLQFLIQYYNGEERAKGNILERFSAQQFPDLHSELNLSSLELGDSALYFCASSVQPNTEAFFGQGTRLTVV.

This rearrangement joins TRBV5-1 to TRBJ2-7; 9 bases agree with TRBD1. After removal of 4 bases from V and 5 bases from J, the junction contained 13 bases not matched to a gene. CDR3 length: 16 residues. Germline CDR1 and CDR2: SGHRS and YFSETQ. This CDR3 is CASSGLSTGGWNEQYF. The CDR3 DNA follows: TGCGCCAGCAGCGGGCTCTCCACAGGGGGCTGGAACGAGCAGTACTTC.

The V gene is TRBV7-9, the J gene TRBJ2-3; a weak D match, TRBD1 (6 bases). Germline CDR1 SEHNR, CDR2 FQNEAQ (reference sequence). The germline V and J ends were trimmed by 4 bases and 2 bases, with 10 bases remaining between them. The CDR3 runs 14 residues. The CDR3 coding sequence is TGTGCCAGCAGCTCATCAGGGGCCACAGATACGCAGTATTTT. Translated: CASSSSGATDTQYF.

Regarding this clone: In the same sample, other DNA sequences code for this CDR3. This rearrangement joins TRBV9 to TRBJ2-3; TRBD1 might be the D (5 bases). Trimming removed 0 bases at V and 4 bases at J, with 9 bases between. The germline gives CDR1 SGDLS, CDR2 YYNGEE. CDR3 length equals 14 residues. CDR3: CASSVVVGPDTQYF. CDR3 sequence (DNA): TGTGCCAGCAGCGTAGTGGTGGGGCCAGATACGCAGTATTTT.

The chain has TRBV4-1 and TRBJ1-5; D uncertain. Germline values: CDR1 MGHRA, CDR2 YSYEKL. The V gene lost 1 base and the J gene lost 4 bases, with 11 bases spanning the gap. The CDR3 consists of 15 residues. CDR3 in amino acids: CASSQGLANNQPQHF. Here the CDR3 DNA reads TGCGCCAGCAGCCAAGGATTGGCGAATAATCAGCCCCAGCATTTT.

The chain combines TRBV6-5 with TRBJ2-1; D call uncertain. The V end was cut by 4 bases, the J end by 7 bases, with 14 bases between. The germline V gene has CDR1 MNHEY and CDR2 SVGAGI. This CDR3 is 14 amino acids long. The CDR3, as DNA: TGTGCCAGCAGTTCCCCCGGGTCGAAGAATGAGCAGTTCTTC. Translated: CASSSPGSKNEQFF.

This chain connects TRBV11-3 to TRBJ2-1, with D perhaps assigned TRBD1 or TRBD2 (5 bases each). The CDR3 spans 14 residues. Trimming removed 5 bases at V and 5 bases at J, with 13 bases between. Germline V CDR1 and CDR2: SGHNT, YENEEA. The CDR3 protein is CASSRRDLNNEQFF. Written as DNA, the CDR3 is TGTGCCAGCAGCCGCCGGGACCTAAACAATGAGCAGTTCTTC.

This clone has more than one count but fewer than ten. The chain carries TRBV30 and TRBJ1-1; a possible D gene is TRBD1 (5 bases). Trimming left V 1 base short and J 4 bases short, with 10 bases between. CDR3 length: 13 amino acids. The V gene's germline CDR1 is GTSNPN and CDR2 SVGIG (reference sequence). This chain's CDR3 is CAWSGGKGTEAFF. The CDR3 DNA sequence: TGTGCCTGGAGTGGGGGGAAGGGCACTGAAGCTTTCTTT.